The 27 T cell receptor beta chains in this list originate from one sample, sequenced in a study of early T cells in non-severe SARS-CoV-2 infection. TCRdb passed the 5' RACE reads through MiXCR, listing each CDR3 protein once. The sample shows tens of thousands of distinct CDR3 sequences, about 5.8% of them seen only once. The sequenced sample consisted of whole blood. Receptors originate from an adult who was a healthcare worker with PCR-confirmed SARS-CoV-2 infection or an uninfected control (not recorded which).

This clonotype was recorded at least ten times. The gene calls are TRBV4-2 and TRBJ2-5; 8 nucleotides agree with TRBD2. Losses at the gene ends were 0 bases for V and 4 bases for J; bases not matched to a gene: 4. Germline V lookup: CDR1 LGHNA, CDR2 YNFKEQ. The CDR3 contains 15 residues. DNA for the CDR3: TGTGCCAGCAGCCAAGACGACGGGAGGGCAGAGACCCAGTACTTC. Translation: CASSQDDGRAETQYF.

This clonotype was counted many times. This chain uses TRBV29-1 with TRBJ2-2; TRBD1 is a possible D gene (5 bases). The CDR3 is made up of 15 amino acids. Germline lookup yields CDR1 SQVTM and CDR2 ANQGSEA. Trimming stripped 6 bases from V and 1 base from J, with 15 bases between. In DNA, the CDR3 is TGCAGCGTAGGGGTGGCAGGGATGAACACCGGGGAGCTGTTTTTT. Its translation: CSVGVAGMNTGELFF.

This clonotype was found many times. The V gene is TRBV11-2, the J gene TRBJ2-2, with D possibly being TRBD1 or TRBD2 (5 bases each). Germline V gene lookup returns CDR1 SGHAT and CDR2 FQNNGV. CDR3 length: 15 residues. V was pared by 5 bases and J by 6 bases, with 16 bases between. The CDR3 spells CASSGSGLVAGELFF. CDR3 DNA sequence: TGTGCCAGCAGCGGATCGGGGCTAGTGGCCGGGGAGCTGTTTTTT.

This clonotype was picked up many times. V gene TRBV6-1 combines with J gene TRBJ1-6; D remains ambiguous. In germline, CDR1 is MNHNS, CDR2 SASEGT. The V gene lost 8 bases and the J gene lost 2 bases, with 16 bases spanning the gap. The CDR3 is 16 amino acids. CDR3 coding DNA: TGTGCCAGCCGGGAAATGGTAGGGACCTATAATTCACCCCTCCACTTT. Translating it yields CASREMVGTYNSPLHF.

In its sample, this clonotype was seen many times. The CDR3 DNA is TGTGCCAGCATTCCTCAGGGGCGGTGGCACGAGCAGTACTTC. It is translated as CASIPQGRWHEQYF. The chain links TRBV6-5 to TRBJ2-7, with D possibly being TRBD1 (6 bases). Per germline, CDR1 MNHEY and CDR2 SVGAGI. Trimming shortened V by 7 bases and J by 5 bases, and 18 bases separated the two germline ends. The CDR3 has 14 residues.

The CDR3 is CASSFDKNEKLFF. CDR3 bases: TGCGCCAGCAGCTTTGACAAGAATGAAAAACTGTTTTTT. V and J are TRBV5-1 and TRBJ1-4; D is unresolved. The CDR3 runs 13 residues. The germline V and J ends were trimmed by 2 bases and 5 bases, with 7 bases remaining between them. Per germline, CDR1 SGHRS and CDR2 YFSETQ. Drawing the rest from reference TRBV5-1 and TRBJ1-4, the complete variable domain is KAGVTQTPRYLIKTRGQQVTLSCSPISGHRSVSWYQQTPGQGLQFLFEYFSETQRNKGNFPGRFSGRQFSNSRSEMNVSTLELGDSALYLCASSFDKNEKLFFGSGTQLSVL.

This clonotype was found many times. The chain is built from TRBV12-3 or TRBV12-4 and TRBJ2-3; D not certain. Trimming pared 6 bases from V and 7 bases from J, leaving 20 bases between. The CDR3 has 15 amino acids. CDR3 sequence: CASSSNARKANTQYF. In DNA, the CDR3 is TGTGCCAGCAGCTCAAACGCCCGGAAGGCGAATACGCAGTATTTT.

This clonotype showed up many times. V is TRBV21-1 and J is TRBJ1-6; the listed D gene, TRBD1, was not tested against the DNA. TRBV21-1 is noted as a pseudogene. The CDR3 is 13 residues long. The CDR3 DNA follows: TGTGCCAGCAGGCGGGGGGCAGATTCACCCCTCCACTTT. This sequence encodes CASRRGADSPLHF.

This clonotype was seen at least ten times. The rearrangement uses TRBV9 and TRBJ2-7; D unresolved. Trimming took off 0 bases at V and 2 bases at J, with 12 bases between the two ends. Germline CDR1 reads SGDLS; CDR2 reads YYNGEE. This CDR3 is built from 15 residues. CDR3 protein: CASSVGMGTTYEQYF. The CDR3 DNA reads as TGTGCCAGCAGCGTAGGAATGGGCACTACCTACGAGCAGTACTTC.

This clonotype has a count of ten or more. The J gene is TRBJ2-2, the V gene TRBV5-4; 14 bases agree with TRBD2. The V segment lost 4 bases and the J segment 6 bases; nucleotides outside the gene matches: 5. Per germline, CDR1 SGHNT and CDR2 YYREEE (reference sequence). This CDR3 comprises 16 residues. The CDR3 DNA sequence: TGTGCCAGCAGCCTGGGACTAGCGGGGGAGGCCGGGGAGCTGTTTTTT. It translates to CASSLGLAGEAGELFF.

This clonotype was observed at least ten times. The genes are TRBV7-2 and TRBJ2-1; D remains ambiguous. CDR1 SGHTA and CDR2 FQGNSA come from the germline V gene. The germline V and J ends were trimmed by 2 bases and 8 bases, with 7 bases remaining between them. The CDR3 covers 12 residues. CDR3 protein: CASSLIQYEQFF. The CDR3 bases are TGTGCCAGCAGCTTAATCCAGTATGAGCAGTTCTTC. Full variable domain (missing parts from reference TRBV7-2 and TRBJ2-1): GAGVSQSPSNKVTEKGKDVELRCDPISGHTALYWYRQSLGQGLEFLIYFQGNSAPDKSGLPSDRFSAERTGGSVSTLTIQRTQQEDSAVYLCASSLIQYEQFFGPGTRLTVL.

At least ten counts were recorded for this clonotype. CDR3 DNA sequence: TGTGCCAGCTTTCGGGGGGGGAACTATGGCTACACCTTC. Translated, it gives CASFRGGNYGYTF. V usage is TRBV12-3 or TRBV12-4 and J usage is TRBJ1-2, with D possibly being TRBD1 (5 bases). V was trimmed by 8 bases and J by 2 bases, leaving 12 bases between them. The CDR3 runs 13 residues.

This clonotype has at least ten counts. The chain carries TRBV12-3 or TRBV12-4 and TRBJ2-3; D is unclear. Trimming stripped 6 bases from V and 3 bases from J, with 7 bases between. The CDR3 loop spans 12 amino acids. The CDR3 here is CASSWITDTQYF. The CDR3 DNA is TGTGCCAGCAGCTGGATAACAGATACGCAGTATTTT.

This clonotype was recorded at least ten times. The gene calls are TRBV10-1 and TRBJ2-7; 7 bases are shared with TRBD2. Losses at the gene ends were 5 bases for V and 2 bases for J; bases not matched to a gene: 9. Germline-derived CDR1 and CDR2 are WNHNN and SYGVQD (reference sequence). The CDR3 is 15 amino acids. This chain's CDR3 is CASSRFLAEPYEQYF. The DNA for the CDR3 is TGCGCCAGCAGTAGGTTCCTAGCGGAACCCTACGAGCAGTACTTC.

The chain combines TRBV7-6 with TRBJ2-7, with D uncertain. Germline assignment: CDR1 SGHVS and CDR2 FNYEAQ. CDR3 length equals 14 residues. V lost 1 base and J 2 bases, leaving 9 bases between the germline ends. CDR3 sequence: CASSLDGPAYEQYF. In DNA form, the CDR3 reads TGTGCCAGCAGCTTAGACGGGCCTGCCTACGAGCAGTACTTC.

This clonotype was picked up many times. V is TRBV14 and J is TRBJ2-1; D unresolved. Germline CDR1 and CDR2: SGHDN and FVKESK. V gave up 0 bases and J gave up 10 bases, with 10 bases separating them. The CDR3 sequence is 13 residues long. CDR3 sequence reads: CASSQDWGREQFF. The CDR3 coding sequence is TGTGCCAGCAGCCAAGATTGGGGTCGCGAGCAGTTCTTC.

This chain links TRBV14 with TRBJ2-5; 13 nucleotides align to TRBD2. CDR3 size: 20 residues. Germline trimming cut 5 bases from V and 0 bases from J; bases unmatched to any gene: 15. Germline lookup yields CDR1 SGHDN and CDR2 FVKESK. The CDR3: CASSKQPGLAGTGYQETQYF. The CDR3 DNA is TGTGCCAGCAGCAAACAACCGGGACTAGCGGGAACCGGGTACCAAGAGACCCAGTACTTC.

This clonotype was seen many times. The V and J genes are TRBV5-4 and TRBJ2-1, with TRBD2 matching over 12 bases. The CDR3 runs to 16 residues. Trimming took 7 bases from V and 7 from J; bases not matched to a gene: 12. Germline V gene data show CDR1 as SGHNT and CDR2 as YYREEE (reference sequence). The CDR3 region is CASRGASSGRVNEQFF. The CDR3, as DNA: TGTGCCAGCCGGGGGGCTTCTAGCGGGAGGGTGAATGAGCAGTTCTTC.

In its sample, this clonotype was seen many times. The chain combines TRBV6-2 or TRBV6-3 with TRBJ1-5; 7 bases match TRBD1. Trimming took 4 bases from V and 0 from J; bases not matched to a gene: 18. In germline, CDR1 is MNHEY, CDR2 SVGEGT. This CDR3 is 20 amino acids long. The chain's CDR3 is CASSSRAGGFGTLSNQPQHF. The CDR3 DNA reads as TGTGCCAGCAGTTCCAGGGCAGGGGGATTCGGGACCCTTAGCAATCAGCCCCAGCATTTT.

This clonotype was counted many times. This chain connects TRBV12-3 or TRBV12-4 to TRBJ2-2; D is perhaps TRBD2 (6 bases). This CDR3 has 16 amino acids. The V gene lost 6 bases and the J gene lost 2 bases, with 16 bases spanning the gap. The CDR3 DNA reads TGTGCCAGCAGCCGGCGGGCTAGCGCAAACACCGGGGAGCTGTTTTTT. Protein product: CASSRRASANTGELFF.

The rearrangement uses TRBV6-5 and TRBJ2-3; no definite D call. CDR3 length: 13 residues. Germline-derived CDR1 and CDR2 are MNHEY and SVGAGI. Trimming removed 1 base from V and 2 bases from J, with 4 bases in between. CDR3 bases: TGTGCCAGCAGTTACTATCCCACAGATACGCAGTATTTT. It encodes CASSYYPTDTQYF.

This clonotype was seen ten or more times. J is TRBJ2-6 and V is TRBV9, with D uncertain. CDR3 size: 15 residues. Deletions cut 2 bases from V and 2 bases from J, with 8 bases between. The V gene's germline CDR1 is SGDLS and CDR2 YYNGEE. As DNA, the CDR3 is TGTGCCAGCAGCGTTAGTATCCCTGGGGCCAACGTCCTGACTTTC. It translates to CASSVSIPGANVLTF. Complete variable domain (other parts from reference TRBV9 and TRBJ2-6): DSGVTQTPKHLITATGQRVTLRCSPRSGDLSVYWYQQSLDQGLQFLIQYYNGEERAKGNILERFSAQQFPDLHSELNLSSLELGDSALYFCASSVSIPGANVLTFGAGSRLTVL.

The sample holds many counts of this clonotype. The chain links TRBV29-1 to TRBJ2-7; no firm D call. CDR1 and CDR2 from the germline V gene are SQVTM and ANQGSEA. The length of the CDR3 is 12 residues. V shed 4 bases and J shed 0 bases, with 7 bases lying between them. Written as DNA, the CDR3 is TGCAGCGTTGTTCCGAGCTCCTACGAGCAGTACTTC. It translates to CSVVPSSYEQYF.

This clonotype was recorded many times. The chain combines TRBV3-1 with TRBJ2-3; 12 bases are shared with TRBD2. The CDR3 is made up of 18 amino acids. Germline V gene data show CDR1 as LGHDT and CDR2 as YNNKEL (reference sequence). V lost 2 bases and J lost 3; bases outside the gene matches: 9. CDR3 in amino acids: CASSQTPGLAGSTDTQYF. CDR3 in DNA: TGTGCCAGCAGCCAAACTCCCGGACTAGCGGGGTCGACAGATACGCAGTATTTT.

This clonotype was seen many times. CDR3 nucleotides: TGTGCCAGCAGCAGGGGACTCGGCACCGGGGAGCTGTTTTTT. Translation gives CASSRGLGTGELFF. The V call is TRBV7-3, the J call TRBJ2-2, with D possibly being TRBD2 (6 bases). This CDR3 is built from 14 residues. The V end lost 5 bases, the J end lost 4 bases, and 11 bases lay between the germline ends. The germline gives CDR1 SGHTA, CDR2 FQGTGA.

In its sample, this clonotype was seen many times. V usage is TRBV2 and J usage is TRBJ2-7; TRBD1 agrees at 7 bases. Germline CDR1 SNHLY, CDR2 FYNNEI. Germline trimming cut 2 bases from V and 0 bases from J; bases unmatched to any gene: 4. The CDR3 totals 15 residues. The CDR3 DNA sequence: TGTGCCAGCAGTGAATCAGGGGGAGTCTCCTACGAGCAGTACTTC. This translates into CASSESGGVSYEQYF.

This clonotype has at least ten counts. The chain is built from TRBV11-2 and TRBJ2-2, with no clear D. The CDR3 totals 13 residues. The germline V gene encodes CDR1 SGHAT and CDR2 FQNNGV. V was shortened by 0 bases and J by 7 bases, with 6 bases between the two germline ends. The CDR3 spells CASSLDGDGELFF. CDR3 in DNA: TGTGCCAGCAGCTTAGATGGCGACGGGGAGCTGTTTTTT.